Presented here are 8 T cell receptor beta chains from one specimen sequenced in a study of T cells in pancreatic ductal adenocarcinoma. Selected pancreatic ductal adenocarcinoma patients had undergone surgery without neoadjuvant therapy. The data were produced by immunoSEQ multiplex PCR, yet TCRdb's version contains in-frame clones alone and is incomplete. Counted here are over 90,000 clones, roughly 95% occurring once; the ten biggest clones make up about 3%. Source material: PBMCs. Source of these receptors: a human donor with pancreatic ductal adenocarcinoma.

V and J are TRBV30 and TRBJ2-5; 8 positions agree with TRBD2. Germline V CDR1 and CDR2: GTSNPN, SVGIG (reference sequence). The CDR3 contains 15 residues. Germline trimming cut 5 bases from V and 5 bases from J; bases unmatched to any gene: 13. The CDR3 spells CAWGGVAGLGETQYF. In DNA form, the CDR3 reads TGTGCCTGGGGTGGGGTAGCGGGACTGGGGGAGACCCAGTACTTC.

V and J are TRBV12-5 and TRBJ2-1, with 7 nucleotides matching TRBD2. Germline CDR1 reads LGHNT; CDR2 reads FRNRAP. This CDR3 contains 15 residues. V shed 5 bases and J 4 bases; nucleotides not matched to a gene: 8. In DNA form, the CDR3 reads TGTGCTAGTGGTGTAGCGGGCTACAAGTACAATGAGCAGTTCTTC. Protein product: CASGVAGYKYNEQFF.

The chain combines TRBV29-1 with TRBJ2-5, with TRBD1 matching over 7 bases. CDR1 is SQVTM and CDR2 is ANQGSEA in the germline V gene. This CDR3 region has 12 residues. V lost 7 bases to trimming and J lost 0 bases; unmatched junction nucleotides: 2. The CDR3 loop reads CSAGGHQETQYF. CDR3 DNA sequence: TGCAGCGCAGGGGGACACCAAGAGACCCAGTACTTC.

The genes are TRBV12-5 and TRBJ2-1; tentative D call: TRBD1 (6 bases). Germline V gene data show CDR1 as LGHNT and CDR2 as FRNRAP. The CDR3 extends over 12 amino acids. Trimming cost V 4 bases and J 11 bases, with 12 bases left between them. This CDR3 reads CASGSPQGKQFF. In DNA form, the CDR3 reads TGTGCTAGTGGTTCCCCCCAGGGGAAGCAGTTCTTC.

In the case of this clone: Its ends do not fully match the called genes, so a read error is possible. The chain employs TRBV7-7 and TRBJ2-7; 7 bases are a match to TRBD2. Germline loops: CDR1 SSHAT, CDR2 FNYEAQ (reference sequence). The CDR3 loop spans 15 amino acids. Written as DNA, the CDR3 is TGTGCTAGCAGCTTAAGTCCCAGCGGGACCCACGAGCAGTACTTC. Residues: CASSLSPSGTHEQYF. Full variable domain (rest looked up from reference TRBV7-7 and TRBJ2-7): GAGVSQSPRYKVTKRGQDVTLRCDPISSHATLYWYQQALGQGPEFLTYFNYEAQPDKSGLPSDRFSAERPEGSISTLTIQRTEQRDSAMYRCASSLSPSGTHEQYFGPGTRLTVT.

In nucleotides, the CDR3 is TGTGCCAGCCGTAGAATTTTAGATACGCAGTATTTT. Translating it yields CASRRILDTQYF. The V call is TRBV6-5, the J call TRBJ2-3, with D unclear. The CDR3 runs to 12 residues. Trimming removed 8 bases at V and 5 bases at J, with 11 bases between. The germline V gene encodes CDR1 MNHEY and CDR2 SVGAGI.

The CDR3 DNA is TGTGCCAGCTCACGGGTAACCGGGACTGGCTCCTACGAGCAGTACTTC. This gives the protein CASSRVTGTGSYEQYF. The chain joins TRBV18 to TRBJ2-7; a weak D match, TRBD2 (6 bases). The length of the CDR3 is 16 residues. Looked up from germline, CDR1 is KGHSH and CDR2 is LQKENI. The germline V and J ends were trimmed by 4 bases and 0 bases, with 16 bases remaining between them. The full variable domain, completed using reference TRBV18 and TRBJ2-7, is NAGVMQNPRHLVRRRGQEARLRCSPMKGHSHVYWYRQLPEEGLKFMVYLQKENIIDESGMPKERFSAEFPKEGPSILRIQQVVRGDSAAYFCASSRVTGTGSYEQYFGPGTRLTVT.

The chain joins TRBV9 to TRBJ2-4; 8 nucleotides line up with TRBD2. The CDR3 sequence is 16 residues long. CDR1 is SGDLS, CDR2 YYNGEE, per germline. After removal of 3 bases from V and 2 bases from J, the junction contained 7 bases not matched to a gene. CDR3 nucleotide sequence: TGTGCCAGCAGCGGGCCCACGGGAGGGCCCAAAAACATTCAGTACTTC. Protein product: CASSGPTGGPKNIQYF.